This T cell receptor beta chain was captured in a study of T-cell reconstitution after alpha-beta-depleted transplantation in children. Study findings and constraints: Several hundred graft clones that had expanded were reportedly the source of alpha-beta T cells about two months after transplant. The main origin of T-cell counts and diversity one year after transplant was newly produced T cells. Where some patients showed high TCRbeta diversity at day 60, it came from recipient T cells and thymic progenitors that had survived.

TCRbeta library construction was performed incorporating unique molecular identifiers. MiXCR, run by TCRdb on the PCR reads, gives a single entry per CDR3 protein. This sample has about 1,000,000 distinct CDR3 sequences, with about 29% found just once. V gave up 5 bases and J gave up 4 bases, with 12 bases separating them. Germline V gene data show CDR1 as MNHNS and CDR2 as SASEGT. The CDR3 sequence is 13 residues long. This clonotype was counted only a few times. The antigen is unknown. The TCR sequence derives from a boy in the first two years of life who had a stem cell transplant for SCID, so the T cells may come from the graft donor. The sequencing used PBMCs, mostly from graft donor cells, collected 360 days after TCRalphabeta/CD19-depleted stem cell transplant. The V gene is TRBV6-1, the J gene TRBJ2-7; a weak D match, TRBD2 (6 bases). Here the CDR3 reads CASSRAGEYEQYF. CDR3 bases: TGTGCCAGCAGTCGAGCGGGCGAGTACGAGCAGTACTTC.